Listed below are T cell receptor beta chains from one sample, sequenced in a study of cytomegalovirus exposure and HLA in healthy donors. Measured with immunoSEQ multiplex PCR; TCRdb has only the in-frame clones, and not every one. The table records some 110,000 clones, over 65% of them present only once. Sequencing was done on a sample of PBMCs. These receptors were obtained from a woman aged 40 to 50 in good health and CMV-seronegative. CDR3s include the opening cysteine and the closing phenylalanine or tryptophan. D genes are given only for firm matches.

TRBD1,TRBV4-3,CASSYKDRAGNTIYF
-,TRBV9,CASSPSTTSPLYEQYF
-,TRBV30,CAWSANEQFF
TRBD2,TRBV13,CASSSPGSGSIELFF
-,TRBV2,CASSRWGEVFF
TRBD1,TRBV6-6,CATQTGPTYEQYF
TRBD2,TRBV30,CACIAGELNEQFF
-,TRBV5-1,CASSLSLVVSSGQETQYF
TRBD2,TRBV10-3,CATSTSEHYEQYF
TRBD1,TRBV7-2,CASSQTGQLEAFF
TRBD2,TRBV7-9,CASSLSGSGNEQFF
-,TRBV14,CASSLFRTDTQYF
-,TRBV5-1,CASSWSSGTGELFF
TRBD1,TRBV5-8,CASSFYVGQGSNEQYF
-,TRBV19,CASSSGRATEAFF
-,TRBV5-5,CASSLSHNEQFF
-,TRBV28,CASSLQGFSGYTF
-,TRBV28,CASSFQLAEPQHF
TRBD2,TRBV7-9,CSSSLGTSGRIYEQYF
-,TRBV4-3,CASAQNPGEKLFF
TRBD2,TRBV5-1,CASSVMFLAGIYNEQFF
TRBD2,TRBV18,CASSPRGLAGGEQYF
-,TRBV2,CASSVGVRGGPQHF
TRBD1,TRBV11-2,CASSQDRVSLWQYF
-,TRBV20-1,CSALDTYEQYF